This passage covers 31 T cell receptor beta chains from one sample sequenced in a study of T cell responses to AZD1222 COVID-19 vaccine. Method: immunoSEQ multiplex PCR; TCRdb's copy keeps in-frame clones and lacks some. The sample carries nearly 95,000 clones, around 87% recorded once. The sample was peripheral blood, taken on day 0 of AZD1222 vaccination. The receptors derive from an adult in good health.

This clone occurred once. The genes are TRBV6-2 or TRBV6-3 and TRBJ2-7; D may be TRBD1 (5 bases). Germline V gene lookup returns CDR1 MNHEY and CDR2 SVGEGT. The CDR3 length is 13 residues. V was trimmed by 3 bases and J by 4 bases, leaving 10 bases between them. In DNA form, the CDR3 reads TGTGCCAGCAGTTATCATAGGGGATACGAGCAGTACTTC. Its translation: CASSYHRGYEQYF.

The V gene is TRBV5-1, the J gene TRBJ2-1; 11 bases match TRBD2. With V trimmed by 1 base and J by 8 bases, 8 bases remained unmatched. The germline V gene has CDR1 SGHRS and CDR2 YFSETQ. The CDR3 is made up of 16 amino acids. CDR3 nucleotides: TGCGCCAGCAGCTTGTTAATAGCGGGGGGGCCTGATGAGCAGTTCTTC. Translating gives CASSLLIAGGPDEQFF. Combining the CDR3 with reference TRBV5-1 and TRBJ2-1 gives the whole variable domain KAGVTQTPRYLIKTRGQQVTLSCSPISGHRSVSWYQQTPGQGLQFLFEYFSETQRNKGNFPGRFSGRQFSNSRSEMNVSTLELGDSALYLCASSLLIAGGPDEQFFGPGTRLTVL.

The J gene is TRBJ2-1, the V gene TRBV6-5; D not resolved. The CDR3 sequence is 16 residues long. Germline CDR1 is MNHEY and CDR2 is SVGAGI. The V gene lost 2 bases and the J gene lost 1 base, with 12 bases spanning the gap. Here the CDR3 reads CASSYRQTASYNEQFF. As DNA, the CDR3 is TGTGCCAGCAGTTACCGTCAGACCGCGTCCTACAATGAGCAGTTCTTC.

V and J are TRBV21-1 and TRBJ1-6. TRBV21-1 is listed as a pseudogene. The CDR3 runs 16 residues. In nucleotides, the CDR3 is TGTGCCAGCAGCAAAGTAGGCAGGAGGCCTCGGTCACCCCTCCACTTT. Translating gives CASSKVGRRPRSPLHF.

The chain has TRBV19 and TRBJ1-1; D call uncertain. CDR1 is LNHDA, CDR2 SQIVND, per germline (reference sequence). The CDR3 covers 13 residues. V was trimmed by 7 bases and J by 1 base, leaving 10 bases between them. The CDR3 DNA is TGTGCCAGTAAGGGCAGTTGGAACACTGAAGCTTTCTTT. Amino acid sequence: CASKGSWNTEAFF.

The CDR3 protein is CASSFNSNQPQHF. In nucleotides, the CDR3 is TGTGCCAGCAGCTTCAACAGCAATCAGCCCCAGCATTTT. The chain uses TRBV11-2 and TRBJ1-5, with D uncertain. The CDR3 is 13 amino acids. Trimming shortened V by 3 bases and J by 1 base, and 4 bases separated the two germline ends. Per the germline V gene, CDR1 is SGHAT and CDR2 is FQNNGV.

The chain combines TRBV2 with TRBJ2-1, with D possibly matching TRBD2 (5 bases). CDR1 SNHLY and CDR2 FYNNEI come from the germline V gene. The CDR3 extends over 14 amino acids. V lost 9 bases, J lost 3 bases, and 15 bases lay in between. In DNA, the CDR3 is TGTGCCAGTACCCCCACTAGGAACTACAATGAGCAGTTCTTC. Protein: CASTPTRNYNEQFF.

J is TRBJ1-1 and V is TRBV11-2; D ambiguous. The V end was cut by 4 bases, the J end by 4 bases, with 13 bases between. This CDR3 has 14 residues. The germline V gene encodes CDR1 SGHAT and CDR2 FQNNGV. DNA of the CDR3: TGTGCCAGCAGCTCGACTCCTCCCGGCACTGAAGCTTTCTTT. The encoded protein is CASSSTPPGTEAFF. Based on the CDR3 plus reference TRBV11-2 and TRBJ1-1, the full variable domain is EAGVAQSPRYKIIEKRQSVAFWCNPISGHATLYWYQQILGQGPKLLIQFQNNGVVDDSQLPKDRFSAERLKGVDSTLKIQPAKLEDSAVYLCASSSTPPGTEAFFGQGTRLTVV.

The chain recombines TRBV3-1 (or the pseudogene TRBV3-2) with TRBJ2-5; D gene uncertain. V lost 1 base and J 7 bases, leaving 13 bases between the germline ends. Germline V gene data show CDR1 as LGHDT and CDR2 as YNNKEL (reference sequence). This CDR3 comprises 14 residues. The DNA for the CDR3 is TGTGCCAGCAGCCAAGGTCCCAGGCCAGGGACCCAGTACTTC. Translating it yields CASSQGPRPGTQYF.

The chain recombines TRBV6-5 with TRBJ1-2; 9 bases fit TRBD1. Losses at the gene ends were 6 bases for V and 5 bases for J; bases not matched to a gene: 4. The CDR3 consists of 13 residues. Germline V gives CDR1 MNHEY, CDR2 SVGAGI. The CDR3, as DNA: TGTGCCAGCAGCTTCGACAGGGGGTATGGCTACACCTTC. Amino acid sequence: CASSFDRGYGYTF.

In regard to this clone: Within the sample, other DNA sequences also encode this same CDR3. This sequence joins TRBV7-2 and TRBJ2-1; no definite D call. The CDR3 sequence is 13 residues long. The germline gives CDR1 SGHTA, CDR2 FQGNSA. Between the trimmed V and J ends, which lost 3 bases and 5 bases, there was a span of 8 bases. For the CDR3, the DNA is TGTGCCAGCAGCTTCAACAGAGACAATGAGCAGTTCTTC. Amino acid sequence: CASSFNRDNEQFF.

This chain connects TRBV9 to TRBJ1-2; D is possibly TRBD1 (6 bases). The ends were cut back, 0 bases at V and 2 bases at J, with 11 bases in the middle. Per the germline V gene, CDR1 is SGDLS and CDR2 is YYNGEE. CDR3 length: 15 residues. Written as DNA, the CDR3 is TGTGCCAGCAGCGTAGAAGGGGGAACGAACTATGGCTACACCTTC. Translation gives CASSVEGGTNYGYTF.

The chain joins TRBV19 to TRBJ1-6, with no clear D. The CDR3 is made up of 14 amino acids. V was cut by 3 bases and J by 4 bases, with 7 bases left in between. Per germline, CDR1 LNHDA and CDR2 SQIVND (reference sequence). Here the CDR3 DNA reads TGTGCCAGTAGTATGATACAATATAATTCACCCCTCCACTTT. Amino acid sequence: CASSMIQYNSPLHF.

CDR3 protein: CASSYRQGENTEAFF. CDR3 bases: TGTGCCAGCAGTTACCGACAGGGCGAGAACACTGAAGCTTTCTTT. The gene calls are TRBV6-5 and TRBJ1-1; 7 bases are shared with TRBD1. CDR1 and CDR2 (germline): MNHEY, SVGAGI. The V gene end was trimmed by 2 bases and the J gene end by 1 base; junction bases not matched to a gene: 4. This CDR3 comprises 15 residues.

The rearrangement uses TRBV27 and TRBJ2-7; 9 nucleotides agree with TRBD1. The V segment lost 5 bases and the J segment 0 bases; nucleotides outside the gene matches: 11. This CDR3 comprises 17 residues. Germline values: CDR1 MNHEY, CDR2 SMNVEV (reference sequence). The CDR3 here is CASSPYSRGQGSYEQYF. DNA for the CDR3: TGTGCCAGCAGTCCCTATTCCCGGGGACAGGGCTCCTACGAGCAGTACTTC.

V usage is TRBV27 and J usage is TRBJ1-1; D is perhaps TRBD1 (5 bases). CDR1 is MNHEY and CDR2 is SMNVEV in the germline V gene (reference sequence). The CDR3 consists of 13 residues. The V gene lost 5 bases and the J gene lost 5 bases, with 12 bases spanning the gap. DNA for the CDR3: TGTGCCAGCAGTAGGGGAGGATGGACTGAAGCTTTCTTT. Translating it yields CASSRGGWTEAFF.

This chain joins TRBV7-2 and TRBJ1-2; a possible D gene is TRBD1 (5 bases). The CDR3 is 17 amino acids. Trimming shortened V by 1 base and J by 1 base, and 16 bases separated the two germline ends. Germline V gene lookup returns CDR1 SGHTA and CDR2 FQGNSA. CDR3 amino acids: CASSLDPQGALNYGYTF. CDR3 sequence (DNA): TGTGCCAGCAGCTTAGACCCCCAAGGGGCCCTTAACTATGGCTACACCTTC.

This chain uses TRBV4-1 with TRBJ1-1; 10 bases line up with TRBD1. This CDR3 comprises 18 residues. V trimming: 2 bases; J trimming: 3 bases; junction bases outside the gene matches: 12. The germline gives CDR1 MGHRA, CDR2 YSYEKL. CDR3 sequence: CASSQLGLRDRGDTEAFF. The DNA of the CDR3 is TGCGCCAGCAGCCAACTAGGACTCCGGGACAGGGGCGACACTGAAGCTTTCTTT.

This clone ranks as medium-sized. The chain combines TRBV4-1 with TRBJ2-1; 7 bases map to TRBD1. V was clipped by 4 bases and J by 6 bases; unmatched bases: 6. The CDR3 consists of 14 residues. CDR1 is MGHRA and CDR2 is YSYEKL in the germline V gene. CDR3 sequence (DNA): TGCGCCAGCAGCCGAGTGGGACAGTTCAATGAGCAGTTCTTC. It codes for CASSRVGQFNEQFF.

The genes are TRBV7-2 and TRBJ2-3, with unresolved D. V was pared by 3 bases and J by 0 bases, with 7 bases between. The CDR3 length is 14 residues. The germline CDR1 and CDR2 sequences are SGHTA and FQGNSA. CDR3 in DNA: TGTGCCAGCAGCTTCGGGCAGAGCACAGATACGCAGTATTTT. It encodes CASSFGQSTDTQYF.

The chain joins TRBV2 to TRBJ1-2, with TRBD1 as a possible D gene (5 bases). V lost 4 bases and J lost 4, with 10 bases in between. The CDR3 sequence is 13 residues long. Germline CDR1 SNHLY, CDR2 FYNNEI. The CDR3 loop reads CASSASGPYGYTF. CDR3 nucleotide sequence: TGTGCCAGCAGTGCATCAGGGCCCTATGGCTACACCTTC.

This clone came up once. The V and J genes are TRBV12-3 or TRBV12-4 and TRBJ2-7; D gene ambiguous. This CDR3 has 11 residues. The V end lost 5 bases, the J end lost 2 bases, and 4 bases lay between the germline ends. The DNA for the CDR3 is TGTGCCAGCAGTCTTACCTACGAGCAGTACTTC. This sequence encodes CASSLTYEQYF.

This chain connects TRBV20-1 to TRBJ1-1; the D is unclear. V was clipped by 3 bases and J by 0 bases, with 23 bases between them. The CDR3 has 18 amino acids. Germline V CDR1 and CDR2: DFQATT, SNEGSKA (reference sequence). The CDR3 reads CSASERVGLWVMNTEAFF. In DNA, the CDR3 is TGCAGTGCTAGTGAGAGGGTTGGGTTATGGGTTATGAACACTGAAGCTTTCTTT.

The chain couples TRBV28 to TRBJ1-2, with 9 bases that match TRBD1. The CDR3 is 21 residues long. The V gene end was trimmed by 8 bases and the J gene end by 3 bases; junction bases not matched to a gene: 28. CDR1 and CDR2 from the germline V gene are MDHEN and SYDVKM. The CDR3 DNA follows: TGTGCCAGCCAGTCACGTGGGCTACCCAATGCCGGGACAGGGATTCACTATGGCTACACCTTC. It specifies CASQSRGLPNAGTGIHYGYTF.

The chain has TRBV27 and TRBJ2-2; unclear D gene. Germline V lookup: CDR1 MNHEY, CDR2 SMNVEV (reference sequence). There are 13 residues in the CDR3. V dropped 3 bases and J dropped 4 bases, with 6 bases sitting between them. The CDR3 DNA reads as TGTGCCAGCAGTTTTTCCTCCACCGGGGAGCTGTTTTTT. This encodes CASSFSSTGELFF.

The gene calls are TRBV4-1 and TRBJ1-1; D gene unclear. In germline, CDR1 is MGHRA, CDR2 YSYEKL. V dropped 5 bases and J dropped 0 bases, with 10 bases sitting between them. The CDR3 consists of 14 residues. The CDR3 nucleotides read TGCGCCAGCAGCGAGACAATCCTGAACACTGAAGCTTTCTTT. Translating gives CASSETILNTEAFF.

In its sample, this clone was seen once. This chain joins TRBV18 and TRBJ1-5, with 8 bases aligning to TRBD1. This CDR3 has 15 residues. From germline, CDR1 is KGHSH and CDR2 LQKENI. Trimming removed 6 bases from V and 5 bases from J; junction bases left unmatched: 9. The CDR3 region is CASSPAQGADQPQHF. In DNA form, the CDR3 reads TGTGCCAGCTCCCCAGCCCAGGGGGCCGATCAGCCCCAGCATTTT.

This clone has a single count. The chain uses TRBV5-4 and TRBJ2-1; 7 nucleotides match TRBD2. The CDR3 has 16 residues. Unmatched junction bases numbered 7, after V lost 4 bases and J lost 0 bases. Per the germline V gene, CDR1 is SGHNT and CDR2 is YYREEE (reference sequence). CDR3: CASSTGRTSSYNEQFF. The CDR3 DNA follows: TGTGCCAGCAGCACCGGACGGACTAGCTCCTACAATGAGCAGTTCTTC.

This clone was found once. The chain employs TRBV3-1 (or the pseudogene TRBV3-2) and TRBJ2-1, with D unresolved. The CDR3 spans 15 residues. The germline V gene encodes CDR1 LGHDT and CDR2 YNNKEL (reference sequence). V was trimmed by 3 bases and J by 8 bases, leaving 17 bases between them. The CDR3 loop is CASSHSRTPNYEQFF. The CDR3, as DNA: TGTGCCAGCAGCCATTCTCGGACCCCTAACTATGAGCAGTTCTTC.

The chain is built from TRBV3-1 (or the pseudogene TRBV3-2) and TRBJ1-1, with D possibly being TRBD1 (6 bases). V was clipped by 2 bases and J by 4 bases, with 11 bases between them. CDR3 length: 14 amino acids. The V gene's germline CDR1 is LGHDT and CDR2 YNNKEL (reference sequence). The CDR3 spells CASSQFGRGTEAFF. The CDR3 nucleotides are TGTGCCAGCAGCCAATTCGGCAGGGGCACTGAAGCTTTCTTT.

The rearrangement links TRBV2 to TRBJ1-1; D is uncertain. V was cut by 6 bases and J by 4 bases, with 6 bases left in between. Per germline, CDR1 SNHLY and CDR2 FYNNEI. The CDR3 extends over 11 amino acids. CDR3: CASRVSTEAFF. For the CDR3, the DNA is TGTGCCAGCAGGGTGTCCACTGAAGCTTTCTTT. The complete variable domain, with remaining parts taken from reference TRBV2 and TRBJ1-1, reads EPEVTQTPSHQVTQMGQEVILRCVPISNHLYFYWYRQILGQKVEFLVSFYNNEISEKSEIFDDQFSVERPDGSNFTLKIRSTKLEDSAMYFCASRVSTEAFFGQGTRLTVV.